This T cell receptor (beta chain) comes out of a study of T-cell memory formation after mild COVID-19. TCRdb passed the 5' RACE reads through MiXCR, listing each CDR3 protein once. The sample consists of 250,000 to 350,000 distinct CDR3 sequences, 19% of them appearing once. This CDR3 has 11 residues. V shed 8 bases, J shed 8 bases, and the junction held 3 bases outside the gene matches. Germline CDR1 is MGHRA and CDR2 is YSYEKL. V usage is TRBV4-1 and J usage is TRBJ2-1; 7 bases map to TRBD2. The specimen was PBMCs or a T cell subset sorted from them (not recorded which). This TCR derives from a man aged 18-30 years who had mild COVID-19 (a few samples of this study predate the infection). Cell type and time point are not known. The CDR3 bases are TGCGCCAGCGCTCGGGGGGATGAGCAGTTCTTC. Protein sequence: CASARGDEQFF.